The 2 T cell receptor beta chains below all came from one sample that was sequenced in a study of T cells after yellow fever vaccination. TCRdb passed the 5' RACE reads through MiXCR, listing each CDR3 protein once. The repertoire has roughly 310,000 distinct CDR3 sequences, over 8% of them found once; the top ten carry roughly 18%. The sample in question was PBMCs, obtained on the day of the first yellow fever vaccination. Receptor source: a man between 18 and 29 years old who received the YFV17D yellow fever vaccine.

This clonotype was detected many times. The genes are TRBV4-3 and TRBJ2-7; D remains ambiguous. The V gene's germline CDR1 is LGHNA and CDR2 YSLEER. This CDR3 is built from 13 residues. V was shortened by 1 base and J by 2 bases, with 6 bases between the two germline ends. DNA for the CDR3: TGCGCCAGCAGCCAAGTAGGGACCTACGAGCAGTACTTC. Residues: CASSQVGTYEQYF.

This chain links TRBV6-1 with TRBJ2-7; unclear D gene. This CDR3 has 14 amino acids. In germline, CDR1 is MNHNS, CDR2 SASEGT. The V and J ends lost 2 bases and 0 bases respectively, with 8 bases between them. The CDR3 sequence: CASSETADSYEQYF. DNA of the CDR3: TGTGCCAGCAGTGAAACGGCAGACTCCTACGAGCAGTACTTC.